This T cell receptor (beta chain) was retrieved from a study of T cells in Graves' hyperthyroidism and ophthalmopathy. General observations from the study: Median prediction lead before ophthalmopathy onset was about 6.5 months with the model.

Uncontrolled infection, other autoimmune disease, pregnancy or lactation barred patients from enrollment. Used for diagnoses were clinical symptoms, serum thyroxine and TRAb, thyroid ultrasound and orbital computed tomography. This clonotype was recorded many times. Its cognate antigen is unknown. The ends were cut back, 2 bases at V and 12 bases at J, with 17 bases in the middle. The germline V gene has CDR1 SGHRS and CDR2 YFSETQ. The CDR3 consists of 13 residues. Template material for amplifying TCR beta CDR3 regions consisted of RNA transcripts. HTBI primers were employed in a first-round RT-PCR of the TCR CDR3. TCRdb called the multiplex PCR reads again in MiXCR, with one record for every CDR3 protein. The sample yields around 450,000 distinct CDR3 sequences, about an eighth seen once.

This TCR was sampled from a woman aged 18-29 years with Graves' hyperthyroidism. The sequenced material came from blood. The chain carries TRBV5-1 and TRBJ2-5; D is unresolved. The CDR3 nucleotides are TGCGCCAGCAGCTTCGGACGGGCCAACGAAGAGTACTTC. This sequence encodes CASSFGRANEEYF.